These 16 T cell receptor beta chains originate from one sample sequenced in a study of long-term antiretroviral therapy in people with HIV. Assay version v3.0 of immunoSEQ was used, and it was run at survey level. Clones were sequenced by immunoSEQ multiplex PCR, and TCRdb holds only the in-frame ones, with some missing. Of about 30,000 clones detected, 75% to 90% appear once; the ten largest clones hold about 8%. This specimen consisted of unsorted PBMCs, obtained 3.2 years before starting antiretroviral therapy. These receptors were collected from a man aged 50-60 years with HIV.

The count of this clone is one. The chain is built from TRBV5-1 and TRBJ1-4; D possibly corresponds to TRBD1 (5 bases). CDR1 is SGHRS, CDR2 YFSETQ, per germline. This CDR3 contains 15 residues. Trimming removed 4 bases at V and 2 bases at J, with 12 bases between. The CDR3 region has the DNA TGCGCCAGCAGCGCGTCGGGGGGGACTAATGAAAAACTGTTTTTT. Protein: CASSASGGTNEKLFF.

This chain joins TRBV11-3 and TRBJ2-1; D remains ambiguous. CDR3 length: 12 residues. Germline CDR1 is SGHNT and CDR2 is YENEEA. The V gene lost 5 bases and the J gene lost 6 bases, with 8 bases spanning the gap. CDR3 protein: CASSIRANEQFF. The DNA for the CDR3 is TGTGCCAGCAGCATTCGGGCCAATGAGCAGTTCTTC.

V is TRBV5-1 and J is TRBJ2-3, with 8 bases matching TRBD2. The CDR3 sequence is 14 residues long. V lost 4 bases and J lost 3; bases outside the gene matches: 4. Germline V gene sequence: CDR1 SGHRS, CDR2 YFSETQ. In DNA form, the CDR3 reads TGCGCCAGCAGCAGAGCGGGAGAAACAGATACGCAGTATTTT. Translated: CASSRAGETDTQYF.

The V call is TRBV5-6, the J call TRBJ2-3; D uncertain. Germline lookup yields CDR1 SGHDT and CDR2 YYEEEE. This CDR3 has 16 amino acids. Trimming stripped 1 base from V and 0 bases from J, with 12 bases between. CDR3 in DNA: TGTGCCAGCAGCTTGCTGGTCGGTCCTAGCACAGATACGCAGTATTTT. This codes for CASSLLVGPSTDTQYF.

The chain uses TRBV18 and TRBJ2-3; the D is unclear. This CDR3 is built from 14 residues. Germline loops: CDR1 KGHSH, CDR2 LQKENI. Trimming stripped 3 bases from V and 6 bases from J, with 13 bases between. Written as DNA, the CDR3 is TGTGCCAGCTCACCCCAGGCAGGAGCCGATACGCAGTATTTT. Encoded protein: CASSPQAGADTQYF.

The chain links TRBV5-1 to TRBJ2-7; perhaps TRBD2 as D (6 bases). The germline CDR1 and CDR2 sequences are SGHRS and YFSETQ. V was trimmed by 4 bases and J by 1 base, leaving 12 bases between them. The CDR3 is 14 residues long. In DNA, the CDR3 is TGCGCCAGCAGCCAGTTCGGACTATCCTACGAGCAGTACTTC. Its translation: CASSQFGLSYEQYF.

This clone was recorded once. The V and J genes are TRBV5-1 and TRBJ1-2; D is undetermined. The CDR3 extends over 15 amino acids. V shed 0 bases and J shed 6 bases, with 15 bases lying between them. CDR1 and CDR2 (germline): SGHRS, YFSETQ. CDR3 DNA: TGCGCCAGCAGCTTGGGACCTTCTTTCGCCCATGGCTACACCTTC. Protein: CASSLGPSFAHGYTF. The full variable domain, its missing parts supplied by reference TRBV5-1 and TRBJ1-2, is KAGVTQTPRYLIKTRGQQVTLSCSPISGHRSVSWYQQTPGQGLQFLFEYFSETQRNKGNFPGRFSGRQFSNSRSEMNVSTLELGDSALYLCASSLGPSFAHGYTFGSGTRLTVV.

The chain has TRBV18 and TRBJ2-7; possibly TRBD1 for D (5 bases). Germline-derived CDR1 and CDR2 are KGHSH and LQKENI. V was pared by 1 base and J by 3 bases, with 13 bases between. The CDR3 runs to 15 residues. The CDR3 loop is CASSPRRQNDYEQYF. In nucleotides, the CDR3 is TGTGCCAGCTCACCACGCAGACAGAACGACTACGAGCAGTACTTC.

V gene TRBV7-3 combines with J gene TRBJ2-5, with a weak D call TRBD2 (6 bases). V was clipped by 6 bases and J by 0 bases, with 8 bases between them. This CDR3 region has 13 residues. Germline assignment: CDR1 SGHTA and CDR2 FQGTGA. The CDR3 DNA follows: TGTGCCAGCAGTCGGGGGTACCAAGAGACCCAGTACTTC. Translating it yields CASSRGYQETQYF.

The chain has TRBV27 and TRBJ2-5; D is possibly TRBD1 or TRBD2 (7 bases each). The V gene's germline CDR1 is MNHEY and CDR2 SMNVEV (reference sequence). V gave up 5 bases and J gave up 5 bases, with 18 bases separating them. This CDR3 is built from 15 residues. The CDR3 coding sequence is TGTGCCAGCAGTCCAAGGGTGCAGGGGGGGGAGACCCAGTACTTC. This encodes CASSPRVQGGETQYF.

The CDR3 here is CSARVGAGTEAFF. The CDR3 bases are TGCAGCGCCAGGGTAGGGGCAGGCACTGAAGCTTTCTTT. The chain has TRBV29-1 and TRBJ1-1; TRBD1 might be the D (5 bases). The CDR3 has 13 amino acids. Trimming took 7 bases from V and 4 from J, leaving 16 bases between them. Germline V gene lookup returns CDR1 SQVTM and CDR2 ANQGSEA.

The rearrangement joins TRBV27 to TRBJ1-5, with 8 bases aligning to TRBD1. The trim removed 2 bases at V and 6 bases at J, leaving 3 bases unmatched. Germline V gives CDR1 MNHEY, CDR2 SMNVEV (reference sequence). This CDR3 spans 14 amino acids. The CDR3 region has the DNA TGTGCCAGCAGTTTACTACAGGGGGTTCAGCCCCAGCATTTT. It is translated as CASSLLQGVQPQHF.

The rearrangement uses TRBV7-2 and TRBJ1-4, with no clear D. The CDR3 has 13 residues. Germline V lookup: CDR1 SGHTA, CDR2 FQGNSA. V lost 1 base, J lost 7 bases, and 7 bases lay in between. In nucleotides, the CDR3 is TGTGCCAGCAGCTTAGTTTGGGGTGAAAAACTGTTTTTT. This gives the protein CASSLVWGEKLFF.

The rearrangement joins TRBV6-1 to TRBJ2-1; maybe TRBD2 (5 bases). The CDR3 contains 15 residues. V shed 7 bases and J shed 0 bases, with 13 bases lying between them. CDR1 is MNHNS and CDR2 is SASEGT in the germline V gene. CDR3 sequence reads: CASNPSGSSYNEQFF. CDR3 in DNA: TGTGCCAGCAATCCTAGTGGGAGCTCCTACAATGAGCAGTTCTTC.

Only one count was recorded for this clone. The rearrangement uses TRBV4-2 and TRBJ2-1; D call uncertain. This CDR3 region has 13 residues. Germline V gene sequence: CDR1 LGHNA, CDR2 YNFKEQ. Trimming shortened V by 1 base and J by 5 bases, and 6 bases separated the two germline ends. This CDR3 is CASSQATHNEQFF. Written as DNA, the CDR3 is TGTGCCAGCAGCCAAGCCACGCACAATGAGCAGTTCTTC.

V and J are TRBV5-1 and TRBJ1-1, with D unclear. Germline lookup yields CDR1 SGHRS and CDR2 YFSETQ. The V end was cut by 7 bases, the J end by 0 bases, with 10 bases between. This CDR3 is 13 amino acids long. For the CDR3, the DNA is TGCGCCAGCGGGAAGGCTATGAACACTGAAGCTTTCTTT. As protein: CASGKAMNTEAFF. The whole variable domain, remainder taken from reference TRBV5-1 and TRBJ1-1, is KAGVTQTPRYLIKTRGQQVTLSCSPISGHRSVSWYQQTPGQGLQFLFEYFSETQRNKGNFPGRFSGRQFSNSRSEMNVSTLELGDSALYLCASGKAMNTEAFFGQGTRLTVV.